This T cell receptor beta chain was captured by sequencing in a study of blood T cell repertoires in COVID-19. Study as a whole: Sources were T cells, B-cell-depleted T cells, or PBMCs; the material itself was cDNA or gDNA.

In the study's own analysis: For nucleated cells, counts were estimated from reference gene primer amplification. Measured with immunoSEQ multiplex PCR; TCRdb has only the in-frame clones, and not every one. V and J calls and clone size are those listed in that table; D and trimming were worked out from the DNA. The sample consists of more than 90,000 clones, about 90% of them appearing once. Trimming took off 6 bases at V and 3 bases at J, with 18 bases between the two ends. There are 16 residues in the CDR3. The germline V gene has CDR1 ENHRY and CDR2 SYGVKD. This receptor was taken from a man aged 65-85 years who had recovered from COVID-19. The chain joins TRBV10-3 to TRBJ2-1; D might be TRBD1 (6 bases). The sample comprised peripheral blood. The CDR3 here is CAIRTGGRGIYNEQFF. CDR3 DNA: TGTGCCATCAGGACGGGTGGTAGGGGGATCTACAATGAGCAGTTCTTC.